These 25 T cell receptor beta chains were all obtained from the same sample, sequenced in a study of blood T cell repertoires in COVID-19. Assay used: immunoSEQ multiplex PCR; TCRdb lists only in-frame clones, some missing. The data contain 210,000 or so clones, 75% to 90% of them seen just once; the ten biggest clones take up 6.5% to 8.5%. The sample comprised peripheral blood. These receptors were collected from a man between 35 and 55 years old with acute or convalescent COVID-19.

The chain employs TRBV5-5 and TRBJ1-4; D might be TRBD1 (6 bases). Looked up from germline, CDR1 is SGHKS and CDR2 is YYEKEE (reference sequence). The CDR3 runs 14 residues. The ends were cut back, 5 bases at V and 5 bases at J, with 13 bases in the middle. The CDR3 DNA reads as TGTGCCAGCAGGTTGACAGGCCCGAATGAAAAACTGTTTTTT. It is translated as CASRLTGPNEKLFF.

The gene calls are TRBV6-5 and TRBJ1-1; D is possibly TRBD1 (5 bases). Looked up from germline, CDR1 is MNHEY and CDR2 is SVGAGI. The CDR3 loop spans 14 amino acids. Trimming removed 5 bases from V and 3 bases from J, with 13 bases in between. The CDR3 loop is CASSQGSGDTEAFF. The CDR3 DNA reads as TGTGCCAGCAGTCAGGGATCGGGGGACACTGAAGCTTTCTTT.

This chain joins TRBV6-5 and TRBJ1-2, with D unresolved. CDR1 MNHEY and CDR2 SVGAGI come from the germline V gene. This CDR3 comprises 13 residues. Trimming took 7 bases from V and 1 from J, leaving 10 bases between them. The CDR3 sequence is CASTMTNNYGYTF. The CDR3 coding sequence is TGTGCCAGCACCATGACAAATAACTATGGCTACACCTTC.

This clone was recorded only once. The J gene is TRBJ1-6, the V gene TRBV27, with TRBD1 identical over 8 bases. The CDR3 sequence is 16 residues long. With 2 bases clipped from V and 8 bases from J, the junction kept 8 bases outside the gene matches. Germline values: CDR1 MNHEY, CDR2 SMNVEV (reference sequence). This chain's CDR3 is CASSLRQGAIYSPLHF. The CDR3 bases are TGTGCCAGCAGTTTACGGCAGGGGGCTATTTATTCACCCCTCCACTTT.

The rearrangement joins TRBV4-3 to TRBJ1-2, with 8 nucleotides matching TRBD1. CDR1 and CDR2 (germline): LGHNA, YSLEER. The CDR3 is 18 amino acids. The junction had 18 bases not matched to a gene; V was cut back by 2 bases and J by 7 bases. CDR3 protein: CASSQHFPGQARTGGYTF. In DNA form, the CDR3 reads TGCGCCAGCAGCCAACACTTTCCGGGACAGGCGCGAACAGGTGGCTACACCTTC.

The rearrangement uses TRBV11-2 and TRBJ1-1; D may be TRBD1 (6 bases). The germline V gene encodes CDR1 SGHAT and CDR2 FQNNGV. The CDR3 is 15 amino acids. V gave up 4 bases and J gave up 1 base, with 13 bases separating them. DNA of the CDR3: TGTGCCAGCAGCTCCAGGACAGTACAGAACACTGAAGCTTTCTTT. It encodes CASSSRTVQNTEAFF.

CDR3 bases: TGCGCCAGCAGCCTACTTAGGGCAGGGGAGACCCAGTACTTC. Residues: CASSLLRAGETQYF. The genes are TRBV5-1 and TRBJ2-5; the D gene is possibly TRBD1 (5 bases). This CDR3 is built from 14 residues. V gave up 4 bases and J gave up 5 bases, with 15 bases separating them. Germline V gene lookup returns CDR1 SGHRS and CDR2 YFSETQ.

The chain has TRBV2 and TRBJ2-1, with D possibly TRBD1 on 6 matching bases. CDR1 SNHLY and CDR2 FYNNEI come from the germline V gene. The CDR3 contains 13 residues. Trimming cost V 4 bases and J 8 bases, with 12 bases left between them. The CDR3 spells CASSGQGLDEQFF. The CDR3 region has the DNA TGTGCCAGCAGTGGGCAGGGGTTGGATGAGCAGTTCTTC.

The CDR3 is CASSPSRAPGQPQHF. The CDR3 nucleotides read TGTGCCAGCAGCCCGTCGCGGGCCCCTGGGCAGCCCCAGCATTTT. The gene calls are TRBV11-2 and TRBJ1-5; D is ambiguous. The germline CDR1 and CDR2 sequences are SGHAT and FQNNGV. This CDR3 region has 15 residues. The V end was cut by 5 bases, the J end by 7 bases, with 18 bases between.

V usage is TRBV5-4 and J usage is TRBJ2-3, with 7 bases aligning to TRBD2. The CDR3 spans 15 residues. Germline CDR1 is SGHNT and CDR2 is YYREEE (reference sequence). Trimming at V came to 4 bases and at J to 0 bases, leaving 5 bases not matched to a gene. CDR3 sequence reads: CASSLRGVSTDTQYF. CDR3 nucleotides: TGTGCCAGCAGCCTACGGGGGGTTAGCACAGATACGCAGTATTTT.

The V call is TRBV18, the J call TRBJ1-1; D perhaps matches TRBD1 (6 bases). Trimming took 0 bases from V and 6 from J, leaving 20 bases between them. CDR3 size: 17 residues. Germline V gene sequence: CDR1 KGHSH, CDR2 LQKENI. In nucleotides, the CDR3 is TGTGCCAGCTCACCACCTTCGGCGGGGGCTTTTTTGGCTGAAGCTTTCTTT. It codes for CASSPPSAGAFLAEAFF.

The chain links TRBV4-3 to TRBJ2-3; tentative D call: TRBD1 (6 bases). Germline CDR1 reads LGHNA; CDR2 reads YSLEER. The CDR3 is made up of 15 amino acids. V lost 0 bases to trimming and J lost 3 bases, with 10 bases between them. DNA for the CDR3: TGCGCCAGCAGCCAAGAAGCCAGGGGTACAGATACGCAGTATTTT. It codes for CASSQEARGTDTQYF.

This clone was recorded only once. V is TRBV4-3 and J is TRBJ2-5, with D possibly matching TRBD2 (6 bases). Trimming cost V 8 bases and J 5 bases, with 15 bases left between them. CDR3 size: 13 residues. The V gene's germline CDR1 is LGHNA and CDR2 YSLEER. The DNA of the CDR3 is TGCGCCAGCGGGGAGAGTGGAGGGGAGACCCAGTACTTC. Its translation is CASGESGGETQYF.

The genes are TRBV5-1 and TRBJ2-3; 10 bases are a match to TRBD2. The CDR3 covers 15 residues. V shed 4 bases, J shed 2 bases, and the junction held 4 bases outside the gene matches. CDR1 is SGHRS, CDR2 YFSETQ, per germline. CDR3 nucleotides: TGCGCCAGCAGCGTAAGCGGGGGGGCCACAGATACGCAGTATTTT. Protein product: CASSVSGGATDTQYF.

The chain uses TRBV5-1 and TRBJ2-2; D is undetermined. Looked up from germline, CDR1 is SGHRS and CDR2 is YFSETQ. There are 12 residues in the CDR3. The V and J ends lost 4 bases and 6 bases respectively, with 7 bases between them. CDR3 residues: CASSLQAGELFF. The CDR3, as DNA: TGCGCCAGCAGCCTTCAGGCCGGGGAGCTGTTTTTT.

CDR3: CASSWGRIHTTDTQYF. In DNA, the CDR3 is TGTGCCAGCAGCTGGGGCAGGATCCATACCACAGATACGCAGTATTTT. The V call is TRBV5-4, the J call TRBJ2-3; D is possibly TRBD1 (5 bases). This CDR3 contains 16 residues. CDR1 is SGHNT, CDR2 YYREEE, per germline (reference sequence). V was shortened by 3 bases and J by 2 bases, with 16 bases between the two germline ends.

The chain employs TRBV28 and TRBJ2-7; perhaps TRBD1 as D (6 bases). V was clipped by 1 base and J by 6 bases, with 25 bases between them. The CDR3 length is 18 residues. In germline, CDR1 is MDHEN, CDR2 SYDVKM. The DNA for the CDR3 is TGTGCCAGCAGTTTATCCCTTACCCCGACAGGCCTTGGGCTCGAGCAGTACTTC. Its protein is CASSLSLTPTGLGLEQYF.

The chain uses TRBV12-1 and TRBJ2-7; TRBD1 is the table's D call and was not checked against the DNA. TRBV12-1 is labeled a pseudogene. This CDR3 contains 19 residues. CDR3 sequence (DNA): TGTGCCAGCAGCTTTCGGGACAGCTTAACCTACTGGGCCACCTACGAGCAGTACTTC. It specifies CASSFRDSLTYWATYEQYF.

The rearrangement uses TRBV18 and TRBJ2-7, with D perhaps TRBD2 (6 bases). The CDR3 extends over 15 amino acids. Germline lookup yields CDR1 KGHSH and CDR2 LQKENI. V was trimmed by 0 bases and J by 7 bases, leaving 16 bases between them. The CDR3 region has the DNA TGTGCCAGCTCACCACCGGAGGCCGTGGCGGGGGAGCAGTACTTC. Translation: CASSPPEAVAGEQYF. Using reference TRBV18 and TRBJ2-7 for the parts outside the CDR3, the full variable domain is NAGVMQNPRHLVRRRGQEARLRCSPMKGHSHVYWYRQLPEEGLKFMVYLQKENIIDESGMPKERFSAEFPKEGPSILRIQQVVRGDSAAYFCASSPPEAVAGEQYFGPGTRLTVT.

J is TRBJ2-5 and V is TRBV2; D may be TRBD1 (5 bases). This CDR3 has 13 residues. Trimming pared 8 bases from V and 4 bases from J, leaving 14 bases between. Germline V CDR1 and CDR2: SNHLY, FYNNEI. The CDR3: CASVLQGGETQYF. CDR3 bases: TGTGCCAGCGTACTTCAGGGCGGAGAGACCCAGTACTTC.

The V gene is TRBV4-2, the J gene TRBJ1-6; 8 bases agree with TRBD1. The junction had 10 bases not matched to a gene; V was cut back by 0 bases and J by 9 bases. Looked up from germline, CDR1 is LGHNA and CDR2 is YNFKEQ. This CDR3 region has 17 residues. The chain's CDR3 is CASSQESPGGLGSPLHF. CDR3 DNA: TGTGCCAGCAGCCAAGAATCTCCAGGGGGCTTGGGTTCACCCCTCCACTTT.

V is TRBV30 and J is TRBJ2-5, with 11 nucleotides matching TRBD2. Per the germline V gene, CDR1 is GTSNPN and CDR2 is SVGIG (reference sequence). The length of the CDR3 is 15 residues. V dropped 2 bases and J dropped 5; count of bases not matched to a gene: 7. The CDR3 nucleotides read TGTGCCTGGAGTTATCTAGCGGGGGGCCGGGAGACCCAGTACTTC. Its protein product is CAWSYLAGGRETQYF.

The CDR3 loop reads CASSLSSFARDTEAFF. CDR3 DNA sequence: TGCGCCAGCAGTCTTAGCTCTTTCGCCAGGGACACTGAAGCTTTCTTT. This chain uses TRBV4-3 with TRBJ1-1; D possibly corresponds to TRBD1 (5 bases). Germline CDR1 and CDR2: LGHNA and YSLEER. There are 16 residues in the CDR3. V lost 6 bases to trimming and J lost 3 bases, with 20 bases between them.

The CDR3 loop is CASSLDWREQYF. The CDR3 DNA reads TGTGCCAGCAGCTTAGATTGGAGGGAGCAGTACTTC. The chain combines TRBV7-9 with TRBJ2-7; perhaps TRBD2 as D (5 bases). Trimming took 1 base from V and 7 from J, leaving 8 bases between them. The V gene's germline CDR1 is SEHNR and CDR2 FQNEAQ (reference sequence). The CDR3 sequence is 12 residues long. The full variable domain, rest sourced from reference TRBV7-9 and TRBJ2-7, is DTGVSQNPRHKITKRGQNVTFRCDPISEHNRLYWYRQTLGQGPEFLTYFQNEAQLEKSRLLSDRFSAERPKGSFSTLEIQRTEQGDSAMYLCASSLDWREQYFGPGTRLTVT.

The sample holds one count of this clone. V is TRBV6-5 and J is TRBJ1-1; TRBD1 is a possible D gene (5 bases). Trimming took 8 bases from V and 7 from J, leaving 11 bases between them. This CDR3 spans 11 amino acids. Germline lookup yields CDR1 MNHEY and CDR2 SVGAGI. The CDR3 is CASSGAFEAFF. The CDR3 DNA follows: TGTGCCAGCTCTGGGGCCTTTGAAGCTTTCTTT.